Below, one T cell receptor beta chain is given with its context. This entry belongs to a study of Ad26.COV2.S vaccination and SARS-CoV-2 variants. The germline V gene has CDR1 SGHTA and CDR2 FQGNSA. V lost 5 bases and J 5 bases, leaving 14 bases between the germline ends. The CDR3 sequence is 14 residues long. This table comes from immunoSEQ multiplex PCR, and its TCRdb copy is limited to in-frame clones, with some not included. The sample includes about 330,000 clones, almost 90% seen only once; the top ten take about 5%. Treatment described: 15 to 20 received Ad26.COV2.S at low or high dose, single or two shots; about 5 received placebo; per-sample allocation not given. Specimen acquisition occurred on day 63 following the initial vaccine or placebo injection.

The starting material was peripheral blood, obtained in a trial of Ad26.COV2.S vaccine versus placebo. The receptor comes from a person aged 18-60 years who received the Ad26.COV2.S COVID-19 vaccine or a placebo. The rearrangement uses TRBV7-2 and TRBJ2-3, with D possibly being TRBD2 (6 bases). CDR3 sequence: CASSQGPRGDTQYF. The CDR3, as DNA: TGTGCCAGCAGCCAGGGACCGCGGGGAGATACGCAGTATTTT. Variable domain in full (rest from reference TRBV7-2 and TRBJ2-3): GAGVSQSPSNKVTEKGKDVELRCDPISGHTALYWYRQSLGQGLEFLIYFQGNSAPDKSGLPSDRFSAERTGGSVSTLTIQRTQQEDSAVYLCASSQGPRGDTQYFGPGTRLTVL.